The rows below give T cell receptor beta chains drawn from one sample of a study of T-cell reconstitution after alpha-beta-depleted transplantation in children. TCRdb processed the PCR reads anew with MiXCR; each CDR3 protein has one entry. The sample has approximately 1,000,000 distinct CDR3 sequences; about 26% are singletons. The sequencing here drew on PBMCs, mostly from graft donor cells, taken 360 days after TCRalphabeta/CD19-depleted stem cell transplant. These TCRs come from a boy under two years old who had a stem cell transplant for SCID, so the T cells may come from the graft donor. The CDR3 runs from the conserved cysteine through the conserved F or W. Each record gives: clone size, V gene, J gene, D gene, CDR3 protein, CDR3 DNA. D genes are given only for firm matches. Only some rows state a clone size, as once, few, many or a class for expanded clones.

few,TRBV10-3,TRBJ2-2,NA,CAISEWTANTGELFF,TGTGCCATCAGTGAGTGGACAGCGAACACCGGGGAGCTGTTTTTT
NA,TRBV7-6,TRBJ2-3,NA,CASSLKVRGPDTQYF,TGTGCCAGCAGCTTAAAAGTCAGGGGTCCAGATACGCAGTATTTT
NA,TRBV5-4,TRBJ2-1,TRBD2,CASSRPSGGINNEQFF,TGTGCCAGCAGCCGGCCTAGCGGGGGGATAAACAATGAGCAGTTCTTC
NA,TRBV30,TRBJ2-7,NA,CAWKSRLNSYEQYF,TGTGCCTGGAAATCCCGACTCAACTCCTACGAGCAGTACTTC
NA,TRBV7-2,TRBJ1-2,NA,CASSLRGGPGSNYGYTF,TGTGCCAGCAGCTTAAGAGGGGGTCCAGGGTCTAACTATGGCTACACCTTC
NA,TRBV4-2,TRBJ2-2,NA,CASSQVGQGGELFF,TGTGCCAGCAGCCAAGTCGGTCAAGGGGGGGAGCTGTTTTTT
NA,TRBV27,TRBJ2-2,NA,CASMKSVDTGELFF,TGTGCCAGCATGAAAAGCGTAGACACCGGGGAGCTGTTTTTT
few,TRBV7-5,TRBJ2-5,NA,CISVSEAQLGPGDQYF,NA
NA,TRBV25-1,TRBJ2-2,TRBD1,CASSLDRVSTGELFF,TGTGCCAGCAGTCTGGACAGGGTGAGCACCGGGGAGCTGTTTTTT
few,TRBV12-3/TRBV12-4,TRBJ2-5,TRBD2,CASSFETGGFQETQYF,TGTGCCAGCAGTTTTGAAACGGGGGGGTTCCAAGAGACCCAGTACTTC
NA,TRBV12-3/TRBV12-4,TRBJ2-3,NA,CASSLGGHRGQSTDTQYF,TGTGCCAGCAGTTTAGGGGGCCACCGGGGCCAAAGCACAGATACGCAGTATTTT
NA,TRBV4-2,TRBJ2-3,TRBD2,CASSPTSLAGEITDTQYF,TGTGCCAGCAGCCCTACCTCCCTAGCGGGGGAGATCACAGATACGCAGTATTTT
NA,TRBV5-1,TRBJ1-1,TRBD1,CASSEQGGDTEAFF,TGCGCCAGCAGCGAGCAGGGGGGGGACACTGAAGCTTTCTTT
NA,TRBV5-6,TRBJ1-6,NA,CASSLAPAGSPLHF,TGTGCCAGCAGCTTGGCCCCTGCGGGTTCACCCCTCCACTTT
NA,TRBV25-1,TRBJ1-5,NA,CASSESGHHNQPQHF,TGTGCCAGCAGTGAATCGGGACACCACAATCAGCCCCAGCATTTT
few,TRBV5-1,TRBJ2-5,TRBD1,CASSRTGGWETQYF,TGCGCCAGCAGCCGGACAGGGGGATGGGAGACCCAGTACTTC
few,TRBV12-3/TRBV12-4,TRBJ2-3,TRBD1,CASSSGTGGFSTDTQYF,TGTGCCAGCAGTTCCGGGACAGGGGGCTTCAGCACAGATACGCAGTATTTT
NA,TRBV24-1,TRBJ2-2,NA,CATSESGQNTGELFF,TGTGCCACCAGTGAGTCGGGACAGAACACCGGGGAGCTGTTTTTT
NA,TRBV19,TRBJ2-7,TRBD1,CASSIDRVVGEQYF,TGTGCCAGTAGTATTGACAGGGTCGTGGGGGAGCAGTACTTC
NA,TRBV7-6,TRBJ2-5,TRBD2,CASSSTVPGLAGEETQYF,TGTGCCAGCAGCTCGACAGTACCGGGACTAGCGGGGGAAGAGACCCAGTACTTC
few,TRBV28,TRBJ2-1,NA,CASSDIRRNYNEQFF,TGTGCCAGCAGTGATATACGGCGGAATTACAATGAGCAGTTCTTC
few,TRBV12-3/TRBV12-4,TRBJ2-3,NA,CASSSILGTDTQYF,TGTGCCAGCAGTTCTATCTTAGGCACAGATACGCAGTATTTT
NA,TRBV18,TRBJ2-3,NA,CASSPLKGPTDTQYF,TGTGCCAGCTCACCACTTAAGGGACCCACAGATACGCAGTATTTT
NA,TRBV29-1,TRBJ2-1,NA,CSVEDQRGMNEQFF,TGCAGCGTTGAAGATCAACGGGGCATGAATGAGCAGTTCTTC
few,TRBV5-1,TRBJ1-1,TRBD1,CASRELSPGGEAFF,TGCGCCAGCAGGGAATTGTCGCCAGGGGGTGAAGCTTTCTTT
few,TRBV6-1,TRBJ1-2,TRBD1,CASSEQRRQGGYTF,TGTGCCAGCAGTGAACAACGGCGACAGGGTGGCTACACCTTC
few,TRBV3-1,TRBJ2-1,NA,CASSQDAGLPDNEQFF,TGTGCCAGCAGCCAAGACGCGGGGCTCCCGGACAATGAGCAGTTCTTC
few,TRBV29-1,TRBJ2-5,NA,CSVVGAKGTQYF,TGCAGCGTTGTCGGGGCTAAAGGGACCCAGTACTTC
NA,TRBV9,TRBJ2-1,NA,CASSVVRAGPSVDEQFF,TGTGCCAGCAGCGTAGTAAGGGCAGGACCCTCGGTGGATGAGCAGTTCTTC
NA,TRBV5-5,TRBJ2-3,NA,CASSLADLGGHTDTQYF,TGTGCCAGCAGCTTGGCCGATCTGGGGGGGCACACAGATACGCAGTATTTT
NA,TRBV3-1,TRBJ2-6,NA,CASSQTGTGANVLTF,TGTGCCAGCAGTCAAACAGGGACTGGGGCCAACGTCCTGACTTTC
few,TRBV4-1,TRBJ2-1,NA,CASSLRGEYNEQFF,TGCGCCAGCAGCCTTAGGGGGGAGTACAATGAGCAGTTCTTC
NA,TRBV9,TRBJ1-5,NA,CASSGVGNQPQHF,TGTGCCAGCAGCGGGGTGGGGAATCAGCCCCAGCATTTT
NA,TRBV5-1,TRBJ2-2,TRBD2,CASSSEPGGRTGELFF,TGCGCCAGCAGCTCGGAGCCGGGAGGTCGCACCGGGGAGCTGTTTTTT
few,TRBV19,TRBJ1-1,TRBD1,CASSIEDRRNTEAFF,TGTGCCAGTAGTATAGAGGACAGGAGGAACACTGAAGCTTTCTTT
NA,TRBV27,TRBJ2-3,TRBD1,CASSLQGDTDTQYF,TGTGCCAGCAGTTTACAGGGGGACACAGATACGCAGTATTTT
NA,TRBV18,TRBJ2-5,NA,CASSPGILRTQYF,TGTGCCAGCTCACCTGGAATTCTAAGGACCCAGTACTTC
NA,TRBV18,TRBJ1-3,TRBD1,CASSSTGGISSGGNTIYF,TGTGCCAGCTCATCGACAGGGGGTATCTCCTCAGGTGGAAACACCATATATTTT
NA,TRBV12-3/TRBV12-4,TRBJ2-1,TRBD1,CASSLEGAVYNEQFF,TGTGCCAGCAGTTTAGAGGGGGCCGTCTACAATGAGCAGTTCTTC
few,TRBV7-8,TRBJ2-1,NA,CASSPRDLASDEQFF,TGTGCCAGCAGCCCCCGGGACCTCGCCTCGGATGAGCAGTTCTTC
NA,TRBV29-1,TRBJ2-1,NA,CSVVAGAGNEQFF,TGCAGCGTTGTTGCGGGGGCGGGGAATGAGCAGTTCTTC
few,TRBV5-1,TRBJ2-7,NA,CASSLEGTGNDEQYF,TGCGCCAGCAGCTTGGAAGGGACTGGCAACGACGAGCAGTACTTC
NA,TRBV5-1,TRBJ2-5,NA,CASSLAVAVETQYF,TGCGCCAGCAGCTTGGCCGTGGCAGTTGAGACCCAGTACTTC
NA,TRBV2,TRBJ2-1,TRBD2,CASSASGGPYNEQFF,TGTGCCAGCAGTGCTAGCGGGGGCCCGTACAATGAGCAGTTCTTC
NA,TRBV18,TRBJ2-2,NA,CASSGQTNTGELFF,TGTGCCAGCTCCGGCCAGACGAACACCGGGGAGCTGTTTTTT
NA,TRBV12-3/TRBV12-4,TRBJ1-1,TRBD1,CASDAGTGDGEAFF,TGTGCCAGCGACGCGGGCACAGGGGATGGTGAAGCTTTCTTT
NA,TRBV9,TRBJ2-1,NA,CASSVGSGSSYNEQFF,TGTGCCAGCAGCGTAGGGTCCGGAAGCTCCTACAATGAGCAGTTCTTC
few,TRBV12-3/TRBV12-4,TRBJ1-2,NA,CASSPRWGYYGYTF,TGTGCCAGCAGTCCCCGTTGGGGGTACTATGGCTACACCTTC
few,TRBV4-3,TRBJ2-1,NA,CASSQDSAYPGDEQFF,TGCGCCAGCAGCCAAGATTCTGCCTACCCTGGGGATGAGCAGTTCTTC
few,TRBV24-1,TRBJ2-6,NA,CATMSGEPGANVLTF,TGTGCCACCATGTCGGGGGAACCTGGGGCCAACGTCCTGACTTTC
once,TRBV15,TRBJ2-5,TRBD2,CATSRIDSGQETQYF,TGTGCCACCAGCAGAATCGATAGCGGGCAAGAGACCCAGTACTTC
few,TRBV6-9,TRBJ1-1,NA,CASSTHPNTEAFF,TGTGCCAGCAGCACCCACCCGAACACTGAAGCTTTCTTT
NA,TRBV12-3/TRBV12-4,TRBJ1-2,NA,CASTPIGGGDGYTF,TGTGCCAGCACCCCTATTGGGGGAGGCGATGGCTACACCTTC
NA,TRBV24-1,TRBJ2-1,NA,CATRSTRGGNEQFF,TGTGCCACCCGCTCAACTAGAGGGGGCAATGAGCAGTTCTTC
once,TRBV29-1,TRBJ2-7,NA,CSAGTYSYEQYF,TGCAGCGCCGGGACATACTCCTACGAGCAGTACTTC
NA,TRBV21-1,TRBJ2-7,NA,CASSQGEASEQYF,TGTGCCAGCAGCCAAGGGGAGGCCTCCGAGCAGTACTTC
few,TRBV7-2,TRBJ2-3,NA,CASSLQGTQYF,TGTGCCAGCAGCTTACAGGGTACGCAGTATTTT
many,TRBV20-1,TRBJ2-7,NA,CSATPLGQSYEQYF,TGCAGTGCTACCCCCCTAGGGCAGTCCTACGAGCAGTACTTC
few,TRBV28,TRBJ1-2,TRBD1,CASSLPGGSGYTF,TGTGCCAGCAGTTTACCAGGGGGATCTGGCTACACCTTC